This entry concerns a single T cell receptor beta chain. Its antigen is currently unknown. PCR was performed using 60 Vbeta and 13 Jbeta primers. The assay was immunoSEQ multiplex PCR, and TCRdb's table has in-frame clones only and misses some. This sample has under 150,000 clones, with about two thirds found just once. This sample was taken from a study of cytomegalovirus exposure and HLA in healthy donors. Study-level points and caveats: The study recorded 150 to 200 TCR beta chains that were cytomegalovirus-associated.

Specimen: PBMCs. This clonotype was obtained from a woman in her sixties in good health and CMV-seropositive.

The CDR3 spells CASSLVRRDRGNQETQYF. CDR3 DNA: TGTGCCAGCAGCTTAGTGAGACGGGACAGGGGGAACCAAGAGACCCAGTACTTC. V gene TRBV7-9 combines with J gene TRBJ2-5; 11 nucleotides line up with TRBD1. Germline CDR1 reads SEHNR; CDR2 reads FQNEAQ (reference sequence). There are 18 residues in the CDR3. V gave up 1 base and J gave up 0 bases; unmatched junction bases: 7.